The 8 T cell receptor beta chains reported below all come from one sample, sequenced in a study of blood T cell repertoires in COVID-19. TCRdb's copy holds only in-frame clones and misses some; the assay was immunoSEQ multiplex PCR. The sample lists over 250,000 clones; 85% were seen once. Material for sequencing was peripheral blood. All receptors derive from a human donor in a cohort sampled during active COVID-19.

V usage is TRBV9 and J usage is TRBJ2-1, with 7 bases matching TRBD2. Trimming cost V 0 bases and J 4 bases; bases outside gene matches: 7. The CDR3 has 16 residues. Germline V gives CDR1 SGDLS, CDR2 YYNGEE. The CDR3 sequence is CASSVAPGGAYNEQFF. The CDR3 region has the DNA TGTGCCAGCAGCGTAGCCCCGGGGGGAGCTTACAATGAGCAGTTCTTC.

The J gene is TRBJ1-1, the V gene TRBV6-6; TRBD1 matches 8 bases. Trimming cost V 4 bases and J 4 bases; bases outside gene matches: 8. The CDR3 is made up of 15 amino acids. Germline loops: CDR1 MNHNY, CDR2 SVGAGI (reference sequence). This chain's CDR3 is CASSSRTGRFTEAFF. The CDR3 DNA follows: TGTGCCAGCAGTTCGCGGACAGGGAGGTTCACTGAAGCTTTCTTT.

J is TRBJ2-5 and V is TRBV6-5; D is ambiguous. V lost 5 bases and J 1 base, leaving 8 bases between the germline ends. Germline V gene sequence: CDR1 MNHEY, CDR2 SVGAGI. The CDR3 is 13 residues long. DNA of the CDR3: TGTGCCAGCAGTAAGGAGTTCCAAGAGACCCAGTACTTC. Translating it yields CASSKEFQETQYF.

V and J are TRBV5-6 and TRBJ2-5, with D uncertain. Between the trimmed V and J ends, which lost 2 bases and 7 bases, there was a span of 12 bases. Germline CDR1 and CDR2: SGHDT and YYEEEE. This CDR3 comprises 13 residues. DNA of the CDR3: TGTGCCAGCAGCTTCGACCGTCCGGGGACCCAGTACTTC. The encoded protein is CASSFDRPGTQYF.

The chain employs TRBV3-1 (or the pseudogene TRBV3-2) and TRBJ1-2, with D hard to call. The germline V gene has CDR1 LGHDT and CDR2 YNNKEL (reference sequence). Trimming left V 3 bases short and J 6 bases short, with 8 bases between. The CDR3 loop spans 12 amino acids. The CDR3 is CASSQGLDGYTF. The CDR3 DNA follows: TGTGCCAGCAGCCAGGGCTTAGATGGCTACACCTTC.

Concerning this clone itself: The junction differs from germline at one of its ends, possibly a read error. The V gene is TRBV5-4, the J gene TRBJ2-3, with D possibly being TRBD1 (6 bases). The germline V gene has CDR1 SGHNT and CDR2 YYREEE (reference sequence). CDR3 length: 13 residues. CDR3 in amino acids: CASSLRQATRPRF. The CDR3 DNA reads as TGTGCCAGCAGCCTCCGACAGGCCACCAGGCCGCGTTTT.

In this sample, this clone turned up once. V usage is TRBV7-2 and J usage is TRBJ2-7; D call uncertain. V lost 3 bases to trimming and J lost 1 base, with 19 bases between them. The CDR3 extends over 17 amino acids. CDR1 SGHTA and CDR2 FQGNSA come from the germline V gene. The CDR3 region is CASSLNVLSASSYEQYF. CDR3 nucleotides: TGTGCCAGCAGCTTGAATGTCCTATCTGCTAGTTCCTACGAGCAGTACTTC.

The chain has TRBV7-9 and TRBJ2-2; TRBD2 might be the D (5 bases). Trimming took off 5 bases at V and 0 bases at J, with 10 bases between the two ends. This CDR3 is 15 amino acids long. Germline loops: CDR1 SEHNR, CDR2 FQNEAQ (reference sequence). The CDR3 protein is CASSPRGPNTGELFF. The CDR3 DNA follows: TGTGCCAGCAGCCCGAGAGGGCCGAACACCGGGGAGCTGTTTTTT.